Detailed here is one T cell receptor (beta chain). TCRdb processed the 5' RACE reads again and assigns one entry to each CDR3 protein, with no DNA. The specimen's table records approximately 100,000 distinct CDR3 sequences. In germline, CDR1 is MNHEY, CDR2 SVGAGI. There are 14 residues in the CDR3. The template was total RNA from whole blood, with no T cell sorting. This specimen comes from a study of monozygotic twins with inflammatory bowel disease. The chain recombines TRBV6-5 with TRBJ2-2; TCRdb calls TRBD1, which cannot be checked without DNA. This TCR was recovered from a human donor with ulcerative colitis or Crohn's disease, or a healthy co-twin of an affected twin (not recorded which). The sequencing sample was made of blood. The CDR3 region is CASSSTGGFGELFF.